The next 11 T cell receptor beta chains were all read from a single sample in a study of immune evolution from preneoplasia to lung adenocarcinoma. The method was immunoSEQ multiplex PCR; TCRdb's version includes in-frame clones alone and lacks a portion of them. The sample lists a few thousand clones, around 79% seen once, with 8.5% to 10% in the top ten. Sequences were obtained from FFPE lung adenocarcinoma in situ tissue. Source of these receptors: a person aged 60 to 80 with lung adenocarcinoma.

The genes are TRBV5-1 and TRBJ2-2; D remains unclear. Trimming pared 4 bases from V and 5 bases from J, leaving 12 bases between. The CDR3 consists of 14 residues. The germline V gene encodes CDR1 SGHRS and CDR2 YFSETQ. CDR3 nucleotides: TGCGCCAGCAGCCTTCCCGACCCTACCGGGGAGCTGTTTTTT. Encoded protein: CASSLPDPTGELFF.

The rearrangement uses TRBV18 and TRBJ2-7; D perhaps matches TRBD2 (6 bases). V lost 6 bases, J lost 7 bases, and 16 bases lay in between. The CDR3 contains 13 residues. Germline CDR1 reads KGHSH; CDR2 reads LQKENI. CDR3: CASSHRDSPEQYF. CDR3 DNA: TGTGCCAGCTCGCATCGGGACTCCCCAGAGCAGTACTTC.

This clone was counted only a few times. The chain carries TRBV5-8 and TRBJ2-3, with 8 bases matching TRBD2. Germline CDR1 and CDR2: SGHTS and YDEGEE. This CDR3 is built from 15 residues. V was pared by 6 bases and J by 4 bases, with 10 bases of the junction left unmatched. The CDR3 DNA is TGTGCCAGCAACTTCCCGGGGGGGGGTCCAGATACGCAGTATTTT. Translating gives CASNFPGGGPDTQYF.

By frequency in the sample, this clone is large (0.1 to 1%). This sequence joins TRBV4-3 and TRBJ1-2, with TRBD1 matching 8 bases. Germline V gene sequence: CDR1 LGHNA, CDR2 YSLEER. Unmatched junction bases numbered 2, after V lost 0 bases and J lost 2 bases. The length of the CDR3 is 15 residues. This CDR3 is CASSQERTGNYGYTF. DNA for the CDR3: TGCGCCAGCAGCCAAGAAAGGACAGGGAACTATGGCTACACCTTC.

The chain's CDR3 is CASSFVRSPYEQYF. The CDR3 nucleotides read TGTGCCAGCAGCTTCGTCCGCTCTCCCTACGAGCAGTACTTC. The chain joins TRBV7-9 to TRBJ2-7; D unclear. Germline CDR1 is SEHNR and CDR2 is FQNEAQ (reference sequence). V dropped 3 bases and J dropped 2 bases, with 11 bases sitting between them. This CDR3 is 14 amino acids long.

The gene calls are TRBV5-1 and TRBJ1-4; no clear D. This CDR3 contains 15 residues. CDR1 and CDR2 (germline): SGHRS, YFSETQ. Trimming removed 0 bases at V and 8 bases at J, with 14 bases between. This CDR3 is CASSLEYGYREKLFF. The DNA for the CDR3 is TGCGCCAGCAGCTTGGAGTACGGGTATCGCGAAAAACTGTTTTTT.

The chain links TRBV28 to TRBJ1-2, with D possibly matching TRBD1 (5 bases). The CDR3 sequence is 16 residues long. V was pared by 6 bases and J by 2 bases, with 19 bases between. Germline values: CDR1 MDHEN, CDR2 SYDVKM. The CDR3 sequence: CASRLNIAGWNYGYTF. For the CDR3, the DNA is TGTGCCAGCAGGCTTAATATCGCAGGGTGGAACTATGGCTACACCTTC.

The CDR3 loop is CASSLEIGGSPLHF. CDR3 sequence (DNA): TGTGCCAGCAGCTTGGAAATCGGGGGTTCACCCCTCCACTTT. The gene calls are TRBV5-6 and TRBJ1-6; possible D gene TRBD1, 5 bases. From germline, CDR1 is SGHDT and CDR2 YYEEEE. CDR3 length: 14 residues. Trimming took off 0 bases at V and 9 bases at J, with 10 bases between the two ends.

This chain uses TRBV7-8 with TRBJ2-7; weak D call: TRBD1 (6 bases). Trimming left V 3 bases short and J 3 bases short, with 15 bases between. The CDR3 spans 15 residues. Germline CDR1 is SGHVS and CDR2 is FQNEAQ. In DNA, the CDR3 is TGTGCCAGCAGCTTCAACACAGGGACGGACTACGAGCAGTACTTC. As protein: CASSFNTGTDYEQYF. Combining the CDR3 with reference TRBV7-8 and TRBJ2-7 gives the whole variable domain GAGVSQSPRYKVAKRGQDVALRCDPISGHVSLFWYQQALGQGPEFLTYFQNEAQLDKSGLPSDRFFAERPEGSVSTLKIQRTQQEDSAVYLCASSFNTGTDYEQYFGPGTRLTVT.

This clone was picked up a small number of times. The genes are TRBV13 and TRBJ1-1; D gene unclear. V dropped 5 bases and J dropped 7 bases, with 14 bases sitting between them. The germline V gene has CDR1 PRHDT and CDR2 FYEKMQ (reference sequence). The CDR3 runs 13 residues. The CDR3 reads CASSLGSGIEAFF. DNA of the CDR3: TGTGCCAGCAGCCTGGGCAGTGGAATTGAAGCTTTCTTT. Full variable domain (rest looked up from reference TRBV13 and TRBJ1-1): AAGVIQSPRHLIKEKRETATLKCYPIPRHDTVYWYQQGPGQDPQFLISFYEKMQSDKGSIPDRFSAQQFSDYHSELNMSSLELGDSALYFCASSLGSGIEAFFGQGTRLTVV.

The rearrangement links TRBV9 to TRBJ1-1, with no clear D. CDR3 length equals 15 residues. Trimming removed 4 bases from V and 0 bases from J, with 13 bases in between. Germline values: CDR1 SGDLS, CDR2 YYNGEE. The CDR3: CASSPPTVMNTEAFF. The DNA of the CDR3 is TGTGCCAGCAGCCCCCCTACTGTCATGAACACTGAAGCTTTCTTT.